One T cell receptor (beta chain) is described in this entry. Primed by a sample-barcoded 5' primer and a J-beta primer mix, a second PCR proceeded for about 7 to 12 cycles. One entry per CDR3 protein, called by TCRdb with MiXCR from the 5' RACE reads. The repertoire has some 640,000 distinct CDR3 sequences, roughly 50% of them found once; the top ten carry under 35%. Germline CDR1 and CDR2: SGHTA and FQGNSA. V lost 5 bases to trimming and J lost 3 bases, with 11 bases between them. The CDR3 sequence is 13 residues long. The sample is drawn from a study of blood T cells in healthy people across ages. This clonotype originated in a woman aged 55-70 years in good health. This sequence joins TRBV7-2 and TRBJ2-7, with a tentative D call TRBD2 (5 bases). Material for sequencing was blood. The CDR3 region is CASSRGESYEQYF. The CDR3 coding sequence is TGTGCCAGCAGCCGTGGGGAGAGCTACGAGCAGTACTTC.